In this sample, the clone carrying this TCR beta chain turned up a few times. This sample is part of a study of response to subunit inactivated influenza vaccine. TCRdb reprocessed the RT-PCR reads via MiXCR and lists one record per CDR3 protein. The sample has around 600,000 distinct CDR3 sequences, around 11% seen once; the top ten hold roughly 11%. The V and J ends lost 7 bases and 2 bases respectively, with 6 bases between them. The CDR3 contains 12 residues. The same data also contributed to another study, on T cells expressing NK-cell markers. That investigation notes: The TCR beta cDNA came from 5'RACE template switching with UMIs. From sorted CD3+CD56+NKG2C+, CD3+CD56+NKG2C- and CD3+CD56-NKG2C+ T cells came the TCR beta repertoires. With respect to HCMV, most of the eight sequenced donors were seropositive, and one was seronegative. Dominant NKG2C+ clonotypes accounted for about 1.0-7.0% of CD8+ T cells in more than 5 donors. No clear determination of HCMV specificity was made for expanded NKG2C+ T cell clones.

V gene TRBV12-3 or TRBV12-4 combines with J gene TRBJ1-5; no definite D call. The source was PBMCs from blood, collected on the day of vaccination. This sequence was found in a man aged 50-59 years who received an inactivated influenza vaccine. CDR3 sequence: CASMLGNQPQHF. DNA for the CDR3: TGTGCCAGCATGCTGGGCAATCAGCCCCAGCATTTT.